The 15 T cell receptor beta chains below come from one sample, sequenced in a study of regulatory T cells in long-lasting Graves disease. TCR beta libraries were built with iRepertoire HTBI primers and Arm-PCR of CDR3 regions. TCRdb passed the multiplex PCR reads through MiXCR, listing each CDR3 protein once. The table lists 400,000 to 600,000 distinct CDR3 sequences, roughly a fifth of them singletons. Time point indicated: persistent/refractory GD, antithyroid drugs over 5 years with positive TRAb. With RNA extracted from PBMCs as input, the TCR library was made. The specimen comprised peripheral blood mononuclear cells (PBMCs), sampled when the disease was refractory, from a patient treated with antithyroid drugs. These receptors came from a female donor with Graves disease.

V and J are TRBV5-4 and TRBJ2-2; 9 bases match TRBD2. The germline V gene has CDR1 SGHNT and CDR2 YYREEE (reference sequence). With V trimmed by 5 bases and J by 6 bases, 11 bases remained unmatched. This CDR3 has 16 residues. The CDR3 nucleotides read TGTGCCAGCAGGGGGGCCGGGACTAGCATCCCCGGGGAGCTGTTTTTT. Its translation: CASRGAGTSIPGELFF.

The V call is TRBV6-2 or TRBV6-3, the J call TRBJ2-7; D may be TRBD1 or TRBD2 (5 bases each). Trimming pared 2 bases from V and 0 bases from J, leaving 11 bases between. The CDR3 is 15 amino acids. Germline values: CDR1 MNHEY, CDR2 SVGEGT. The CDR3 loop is CASSYARDASYEQYF. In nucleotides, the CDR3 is TGTGCCAGCAGTTACGCCCGGGACGCCTCCTACGAGCAGTACTTC.

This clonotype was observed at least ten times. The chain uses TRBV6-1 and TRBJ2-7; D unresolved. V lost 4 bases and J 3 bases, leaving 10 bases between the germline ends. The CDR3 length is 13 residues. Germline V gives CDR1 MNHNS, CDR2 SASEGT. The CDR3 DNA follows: TGTGCCAGCAGTGTCTCGACCAACTACGAGCAGTACTTC. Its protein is CASSVSTNYEQYF.

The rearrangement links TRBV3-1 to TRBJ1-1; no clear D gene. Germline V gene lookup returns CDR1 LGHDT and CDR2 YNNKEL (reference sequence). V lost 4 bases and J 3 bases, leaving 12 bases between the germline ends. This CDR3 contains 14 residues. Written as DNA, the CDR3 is TGTGCCAGCAGCCGATCCTTTTTAGACACTGAAGCTTTCTTT. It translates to CASSRSFLDTEAFF.

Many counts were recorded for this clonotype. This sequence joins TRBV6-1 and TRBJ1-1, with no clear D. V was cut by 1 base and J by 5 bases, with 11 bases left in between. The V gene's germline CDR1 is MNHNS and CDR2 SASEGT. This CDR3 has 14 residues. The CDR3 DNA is TGTGCCAGCAGTGAAGACGGGCGGAGTACTGAAGCTTTCTTT. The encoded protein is CASSEDGRSTEAFF.

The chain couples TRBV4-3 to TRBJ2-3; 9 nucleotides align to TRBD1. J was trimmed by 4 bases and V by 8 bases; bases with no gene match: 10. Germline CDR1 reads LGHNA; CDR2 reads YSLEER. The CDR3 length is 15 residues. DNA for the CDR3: TGCGCCAGCGGGGGACAGGGATTGGACGCAGATACGCAGTATTTT. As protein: CASGGQGLDADTQYF.

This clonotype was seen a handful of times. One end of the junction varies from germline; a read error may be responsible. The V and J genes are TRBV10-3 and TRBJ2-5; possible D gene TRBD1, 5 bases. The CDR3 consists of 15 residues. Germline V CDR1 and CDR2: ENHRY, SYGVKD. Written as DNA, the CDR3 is TGTGTCATCAGTGATGCAGGCGGACATCAAGAGACCCAGTACTTC. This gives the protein CVISDAGGHQETQYF.

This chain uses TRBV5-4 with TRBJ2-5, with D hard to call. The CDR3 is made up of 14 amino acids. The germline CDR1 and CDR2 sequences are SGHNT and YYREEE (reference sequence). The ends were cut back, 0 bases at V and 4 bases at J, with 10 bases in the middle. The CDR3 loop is CASSLGGEIETQYF. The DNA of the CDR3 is TGTGCCAGCAGCTTGGGCGGCGAGATAGAGACCCAGTACTTC.

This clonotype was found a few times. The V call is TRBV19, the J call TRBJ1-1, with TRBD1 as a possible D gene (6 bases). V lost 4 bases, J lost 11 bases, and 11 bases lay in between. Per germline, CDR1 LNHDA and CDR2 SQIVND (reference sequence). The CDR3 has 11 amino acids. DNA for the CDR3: TGTGCCAGTAGTAAGGGGGGTGCGGCTTTCTTT. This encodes CASSKGGAAFF.

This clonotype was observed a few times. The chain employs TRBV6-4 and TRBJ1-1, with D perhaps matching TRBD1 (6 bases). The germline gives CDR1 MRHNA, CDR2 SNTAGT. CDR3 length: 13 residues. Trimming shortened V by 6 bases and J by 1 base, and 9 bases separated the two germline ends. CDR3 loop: CASRDRSNTEAFF. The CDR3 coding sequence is TGTGCCAGCAGGGACAGATCGAACACTGAAGCTTTCTTT.

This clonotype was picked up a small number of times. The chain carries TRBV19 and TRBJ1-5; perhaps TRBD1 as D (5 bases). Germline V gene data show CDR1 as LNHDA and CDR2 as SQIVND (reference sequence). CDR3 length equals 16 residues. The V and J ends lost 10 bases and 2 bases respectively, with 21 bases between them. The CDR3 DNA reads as TGTGCCACCTCACAAGTTACAGGCGGGGGCAATCAGCCCCAGCATTTT. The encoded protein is CATSQVTGGGNQPQHF.

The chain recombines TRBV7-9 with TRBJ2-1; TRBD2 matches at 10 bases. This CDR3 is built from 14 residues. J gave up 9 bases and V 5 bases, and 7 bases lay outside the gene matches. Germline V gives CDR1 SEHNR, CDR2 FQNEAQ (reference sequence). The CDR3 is CASSRQREGPEQFF. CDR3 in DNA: TGTGCCAGCAGCAGGCAGCGGGAGGGCCCTGAGCAGTTCTTC.

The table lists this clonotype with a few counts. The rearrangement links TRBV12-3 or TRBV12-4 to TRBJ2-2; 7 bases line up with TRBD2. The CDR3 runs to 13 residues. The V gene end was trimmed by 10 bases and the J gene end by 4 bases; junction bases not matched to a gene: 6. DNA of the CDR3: TGTGCCACCCCGAGGGAGGGCACCGGGGAGCTGTTTTTT. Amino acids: CATPREGTGELFF.

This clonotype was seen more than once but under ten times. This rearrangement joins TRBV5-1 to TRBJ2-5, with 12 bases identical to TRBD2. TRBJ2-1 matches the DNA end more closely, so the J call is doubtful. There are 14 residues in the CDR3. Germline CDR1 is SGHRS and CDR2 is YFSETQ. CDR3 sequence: CASNPTSGSNEQFF. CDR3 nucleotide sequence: TGCGCCAGCAATCCGACTAGCGGGAGCAATGAGCAGTTCTTC.

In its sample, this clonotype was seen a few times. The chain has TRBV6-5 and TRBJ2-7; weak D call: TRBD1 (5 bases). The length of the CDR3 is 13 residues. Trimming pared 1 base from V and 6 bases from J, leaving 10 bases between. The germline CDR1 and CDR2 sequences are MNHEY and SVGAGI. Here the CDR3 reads CASSYFQGSEQYF. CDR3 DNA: TGTGCCAGCAGTTACTTTCAGGGTAGCGAGCAGTACTTC.